The 25 T cell receptor beta chains given below trace back to one sample, sequenced in a study of cytomegalovirus exposure and HLA in healthy donors. The PCR was carried out with 60 Vbeta primers and 13 Jbeta primers. TCRdb's copy holds only in-frame clones and misses some; the assay was immunoSEQ multiplex PCR. The sample includes about 140,000 clones, approximately 80% of them seen just once. Sequencing was carried out using PBMCs. These receptors were taken from a middle-aged woman in good health and CMV-seronegative.

V gene TRBV4-1 combines with J gene TRBJ2-1; 11 bases match TRBD1. Germline-derived CDR1 and CDR2 are MGHRA and YSYEKL. With 0 bases clipped from V and 8 bases from J, the junction kept 12 bases outside the gene matches. This CDR3 is 18 amino acids long. For the CDR3, the DNA is TGCGCCAGCAGCCAAGATCTGCCGGACAGGGGGCGCAGGGATGAGCAGTTCTTC. Residues: CASSQDLPDRGRRDEQFF.

The chain is built from TRBV4-2 and TRBJ1-4, with 8 bases identical to TRBD1. The CDR3 runs 17 residues. The trim removed 2 bases at V and 4 bases at J, leaving 9 bases unmatched. CDR1 and CDR2 from the germline V gene are LGHNA and YNFKEQ. CDR3 sequence: CASSQLLGQGVNEKLFF. Written as DNA, the CDR3 is TGTGCCAGCAGCCAACTACTCGGACAGGGCGTTAATGAAAAACTGTTTTTT.

The chain recombines TRBV5-6 with TRBJ2-1, with D unclear. This CDR3 is 14 amino acids long. Germline CDR1 is SGHDT and CDR2 is YYEEEE. V was pared by 0 bases and J by 8 bases, with 12 bases between. CDR3 amino acids: CASSLGRWIDEQFF. DNA for the CDR3: TGTGCCAGCAGCTTGGGCAGGTGGATCGATGAGCAGTTCTTC.

The rearrangement uses TRBV19 and TRBJ2-3; possibly TRBD1 for D (6 bases). The CDR3 is 17 residues long. The V gene's germline CDR1 is LNHDA and CDR2 SQIVND (reference sequence). The ends were cut back, 5 bases at V and 3 bases at J, with 21 bases in the middle. CDR3 residues: CASSSFRGGYGTDTQYF. CDR3 coding DNA: TGTGCCAGTAGTTCCTTCAGGGGTGGATATGGAACAGATACGCAGTATTTT.

The genes are TRBV5-8 and TRBJ1-6, with D possibly matching TRBD1 (5 bases). The germline CDR1 and CDR2 sequences are SGHTS and YDEGEE. V was cut by 1 base and J by 7 bases, with 9 bases left in between. The CDR3 contains 14 residues. Here the CDR3 DNA reads TGTGCCAGCAGCTTGATACGACAGAATTCACCCCTCCACTTT. Translation gives CASSLIRQNSPLHF.

The J gene is TRBJ1-1, the V gene TRBV2; no clear D gene. Germline CDR1 reads SNHLY; CDR2 reads FYNNEI. V was shortened by 3 bases and J by 5 bases, with 4 bases between the two germline ends. The CDR3 spans 11 residues. As DNA, the CDR3 is TGTGCCAGCAGTGACCTGACTGAAGCTTTCTTT. It yields the protein CASSDLTEAFF.

This clone appeared a single time. This chain links TRBV5-1 with TRBJ1-1, with D uncertain. The CDR3 loop spans 15 amino acids. Trimming took 3 bases from V and 4 from J, leaving 16 bases between them. CDR1 and CDR2 from the germline V gene are SGHRS and YFSETQ. The CDR3 is CASSSTTQQITEAFF. In nucleotides, the CDR3 is TGCGCCAGCAGCTCAACAACCCAACAGATCACTGAAGCTTTCTTT.

CDR3 coding DNA: TGTGCCAGCAGGGACAGGGGGCACTACACAGATACGCAGTATTTT. It specifies CASRDRGHYTDTQYF. The chain recombines TRBV6-5 with TRBJ2-3; 11 bases agree with TRBD1. Germline assignment: CDR1 MNHEY and CDR2 SVGAGI. The CDR3 consists of 15 residues. Germline trimming cut 6 bases from V and 2 bases from J; bases unmatched to any gene: 4.

The gene calls are TRBV2 and TRBJ2-3; maybe TRBD2 (6 bases). This CDR3 is 16 amino acids long. The germline V gene has CDR1 SNHLY and CDR2 FYNNEI. Trimming left V 3 bases short and J 3 bases short, with 16 bases between. The CDR3 region is CASSEYGGYATDTQYF. The CDR3 DNA sequence: TGTGCCAGCAGTGAGTACGGGGGATATGCTACAGATACGCAGTATTTT.

The rearrangement links TRBV27 to TRBJ2-5, with D tentatively TRBD1 (5 bases). The end of the DNA is better explained by TRBJ2-7, so the J call may be wrong. This CDR3 is 16 amino acids long. Germline V lookup: CDR1 MNHEY, CDR2 SMNVEV (reference sequence). The DNA for the CDR3 is TGTGCCAGCACCGAAGGAAAACAGGAAATATCCTACGAGCAGTACTTC. Protein product: CASTEGKQEISYEQYF.

This sequence joins TRBV2 and TRBJ2-5; TRBD1 agrees at 7 bases. V was clipped by 4 bases and J by 2 bases; unmatched bases: 7. This CDR3 is 15 amino acids long. Germline CDR1 and CDR2: SNHLY and FYNNEI. The CDR3 bases are TGTGCCAGCAGTGTTTTAAGGGGGCAGCAAGAGACCCAGTACTTC. As protein: CASSVLRGQQETQYF.

The J gene is TRBJ2-1, the V gene TRBV4-2, with 7 bases aligning to TRBD2. CDR1 is LGHNA and CDR2 is YNFKEQ in the germline V gene. With 3 bases clipped from V and 5 bases from J, the junction kept 4 bases outside the gene matches. This CDR3 is 14 amino acids long. In nucleotides, the CDR3 is TGTGCCAGCAGCCAGCGCGGGGGAAACAATGAGCAGTTCTTC. Its protein is CASSQRGGNNEQFF.

A word on this clone: Other nucleotide sequences in the sample specify the same CDR3. The gene calls are TRBV7-7 and TRBJ2-7; tentatively, D is TRBD1 (5 bases). The germline V and J ends were trimmed by 1 base and 2 bases, with 12 bases remaining between them. Germline loops: CDR1 SSHAT, CDR2 FNYEAQ (reference sequence). The CDR3 has 15 residues. Here the CDR3 reads CASSLGAGPTYEQYF. CDR3 sequence (DNA): TGTGCCAGCAGCTTAGGGGCAGGGCCTACCTACGAGCAGTACTTC.

Here the CDR3 reads CASSYNPNEQFF. In DNA, the CDR3 is TGTGCCAGCAGTTACAATCCGAATGAGCAGTTCTTC. The J gene is TRBJ2-1, the V gene TRBV6-5, with D hard to call. CDR3 length equals 12 residues. Trimming pared 2 bases from V and 7 bases from J, leaving 6 bases between. Looked up from germline, CDR1 is MNHEY and CDR2 is SVGAGI.

The rearrangement links TRBV2 to TRBJ1-6; D remains ambiguous. With 6 bases removed from V and 7 bases from J, the gap between germline ends came to 13 bases. The V gene's germline CDR1 is SNHLY and CDR2 FYNNEI. The CDR3 contains 14 residues. As DNA, the CDR3 is TGTGCCAGCAGACCCGACACTTTAAATTCACCCCTCCACTTT. This encodes CASRPDTLNSPLHF.

This clone was recorded a few times. The chain combines TRBV7-2 with TRBJ2-1, with TRBD1 as a possible D gene (6 bases). The CDR3 runs to 15 residues. Germline CDR1 SGHTA, CDR2 FQGNSA. Trimming left V 2 bases short and J 4 bases short, with 12 bases between. CDR3 coding DNA: TGTGCCAGCAGCTTATCAGGGGCTGCGTACAATGAGCAGTTCTTC. It codes for CASSLSGAAYNEQFF.

CDR3 protein: CASSPRQGPNEKLFF. The CDR3 DNA is TGTGCCAGCTCACCACGGCAGGGGCCTAATGAAAAACTGTTTTTT. The genes are TRBV18 and TRBJ1-4; weak D call: TRBD1 (6 bases). In germline, CDR1 is KGHSH, CDR2 LQKENI. CDR3 length: 15 residues. The V end was cut by 1 base, the J end by 3 bases, with 9 bases between. The full variable domain, its missing parts supplied by reference TRBV18 and TRBJ1-4, is NAGVMQNPRHLVRRRGQEARLRCSPMKGHSHVYWYRQLPEEGLKFMVYLQKENIIDESGMPKERFSAEFPKEGPSILRIQQVVRGDSAAYFCASSPRQGPNEKLFFGSGTQLSVL.

The CDR3: CAISDSGRAGDTQYF. In DNA, the CDR3 is TGTGCCATCAGCGACAGCGGGAGGGCGGGAGATACGCAGTATTTT. The V gene is TRBV10-3, the J gene TRBJ2-3, with 10 bases lining up with TRBD2. The CDR3 is 15 residues long. Per the germline V gene, CDR1 is ENHRY and CDR2 is SYGVKD. V shed 6 bases, J shed 5 bases, and the junction held 8 bases outside the gene matches.

J is TRBJ2-1 and V is TRBV5-1; D possibly corresponds to TRBD2 (6 bases). Per germline, CDR1 SGHRS and CDR2 YFSETQ. This CDR3 spans 14 amino acids. With 4 bases removed from V and 8 bases from J, the gap between germline ends came to 16 bases. The CDR3 DNA reads as TGCGCCAGCAGCCCCTCGGACTGGGGGGATGAGCAGTTCTTC. Translating gives CASSPSDWGDEQFF.

The V and J genes are TRBV19 and TRBJ2-3; TRBD2 matches at 8 bases. The CDR3 is 16 residues long. V lost 3 bases to trimming and J lost 1 base; unmatched junction nucleotides: 6. Germline CDR1 is LNHDA and CDR2 is SQIVND (reference sequence). The CDR3 sequence: CASSIDPAGGTDTQYF. CDR3 coding DNA: TGTGCCAGTAGTATCGACCCAGCGGGAGGCACAGATACGCAGTATTTT. The full variable domain, its missing parts supplied by reference TRBV19 and TRBJ2-3, is DGGITQSPKYLFRKEGQNVTLSCEQNLNHDAMYWYRQDPGQGLRLIYYSQIVNDFQKGDIAEGYSVSREKKESFPLTVTSAQKNPTAFYLCASSIDPAGGTDTQYFGPGTRLTVL.

The J gene is TRBJ2-4, the V gene TRBV5-1; TRBD1 is a possible D gene (7 bases). The CDR3 sequence is 15 residues long. Trimming took off 6 bases at V and 1 base at J, with 14 bases between the two ends. The V gene's germline CDR1 is SGHRS and CDR2 YFSETQ. CDR3: CASTTGEAAKNIQYF. The CDR3 DNA reads as TGCGCCAGCACAACAGGGGAGGCGGCCAAAAACATTCAGTACTTC.

As for this clone: As the CDR3 is not closed by the conserved phenylalanine or tryptophan, this likely results from a read error. The limits of the CDR3 on the DNA are not certain, so only TCRdb's listed CDR3 is given. The rearrangement joins TRBV4-3 to TRBJ1-1; the D call in the table, TRBD1, was not verified against the DNA. The CDR3 spans 14 residues, counting both ends. Germline CDR1 reads LGHNA; CDR2 reads YSLEER. The CDR3 sequence: CASSPELGTGVFVD.

As for this clone: Additional DNA sequences in this sample encode the identical CDR3. The rearrangement uses TRBV11-2 and TRBJ2-5; 9 bases map to TRBD2. CDR1 and CDR2 from the germline V gene are SGHAT and FQNNGV. V lost 1 base and J lost 5; bases outside the gene matches: 2. This CDR3 region has 14 residues. CDR3 DNA: TGTGCCAGCAGCTTAGGGGCGGGAGGGGAGACCCAGTACTTC. Its protein is CASSLGAGGETQYF.

DNA of the CDR3: TGTGCCAGCAGTGACGGCCAGGGGGTCGGTGGCTACACCTTC. Its protein is CASSDGQGVGGYTF. The J gene is TRBJ1-2, the V gene TRBV2; 7 nucleotides agree with TRBD1. The CDR3 extends over 14 amino acids. Germline-derived CDR1 and CDR2 are SNHLY and FYNNEI. The V gene end was trimmed by 3 bases and the J gene end by 7 bases; junction bases not matched to a gene: 8.

The CDR3 bases are TGTGCCAGCAGTGCTATAGACAGGGCAAATCAGCCCCAGCATTTT. This encodes CASSAIDRANQPQHF. This chain links TRBV27 with TRBJ1-5, with 7 bases identical to TRBD1. The V gene end was trimmed by 5 bases and the J gene end by 4 bases; junction bases not matched to a gene: 8. CDR3 size: 15 residues. The V gene's germline CDR1 is MNHEY and CDR2 SMNVEV (reference sequence).